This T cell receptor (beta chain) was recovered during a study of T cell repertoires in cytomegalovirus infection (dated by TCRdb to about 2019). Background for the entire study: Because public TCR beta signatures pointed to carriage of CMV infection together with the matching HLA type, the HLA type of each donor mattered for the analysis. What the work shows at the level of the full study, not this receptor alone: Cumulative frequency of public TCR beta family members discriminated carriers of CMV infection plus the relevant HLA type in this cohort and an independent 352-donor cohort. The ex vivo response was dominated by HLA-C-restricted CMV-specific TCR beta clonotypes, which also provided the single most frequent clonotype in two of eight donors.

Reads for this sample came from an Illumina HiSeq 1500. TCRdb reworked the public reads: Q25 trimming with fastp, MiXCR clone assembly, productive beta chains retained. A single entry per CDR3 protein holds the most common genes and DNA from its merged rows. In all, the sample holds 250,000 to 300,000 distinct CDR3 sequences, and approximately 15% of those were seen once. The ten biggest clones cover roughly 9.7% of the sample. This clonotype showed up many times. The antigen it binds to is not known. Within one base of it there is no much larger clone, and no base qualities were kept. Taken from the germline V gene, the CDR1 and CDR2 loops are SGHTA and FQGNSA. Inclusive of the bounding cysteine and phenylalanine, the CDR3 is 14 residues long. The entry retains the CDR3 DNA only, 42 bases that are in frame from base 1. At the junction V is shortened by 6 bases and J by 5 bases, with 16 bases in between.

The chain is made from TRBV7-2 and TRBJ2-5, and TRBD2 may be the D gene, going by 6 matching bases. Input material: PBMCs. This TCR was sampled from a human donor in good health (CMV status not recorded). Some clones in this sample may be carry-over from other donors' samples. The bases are TGTGCCAGCAGGAGGGACTCGACGCGGGAGACCCAGTACTTC. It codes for CASRRDSTRETQYF.